Below are 10 T cell receptor beta chains sequenced from a single sample in a study of molecular identifiers for immune sequencing clone quantification. TCRdb called the PCR reads again in MiXCR, with one record for every CDR3 protein. The table lists 400,000 to 600,000 distinct CDR3 sequences, around 21% of them singletons. The sequencing sample was made of naive CD8+ T cells from blood, with Jurkat cell RNA spiked in. This sample's subset: FACS-sorted CD8+CD4-CCR7+CD45RA+ naive T cells. These receptors were collected from a human donor in good health. Some libraries in this study had Jurkat cell RNA spiked in.

V usage is TRBV30 and J usage is TRBJ1-5; maybe TRBD1 (5 bases). The ends were cut back, 0 bases at V and 0 bases at J, with 9 bases in the middle. Germline V gene lookup returns CDR1 GTSNPN and CDR2 SVGIG (reference sequence). This CDR3 is 15 amino acids long. The CDR3 nucleotides are TGTGCCTGGAGTGTACCGACAGCTAGCAATCAGCCCCAGCATTTT. Translated: CAWSVPTASNQPQHF.

This clonotype was counted at least ten times. The chain joins TRBV7-8 to TRBJ2-3, with D unresolved. V was shortened by 3 bases and J by 2 bases, with 12 bases between the two germline ends. This CDR3 has 15 amino acids. The V gene's germline CDR1 is SGHVS and CDR2 FQNEAQ. The CDR3 DNA follows: TGTGCCAGCAGCTTCCGACCTACTCTCACAGATACGCAGTATTTT. It encodes CASSFRPTLTDTQYF.

This clonotype was seen ten or more times. The chain couples TRBV5-4 to TRBJ2-3, with TRBD2 identical over 7 bases. In germline, CDR1 is SGHNT, CDR2 YYREEE (reference sequence). The V and J ends lost 1 base and 1 base, in that order; junction bases with no gene match: 3. This CDR3 region has 15 residues. This chain's CDR3 is CASSLWGGGTDTQYF. CDR3 nucleotides: TGTGCCAGCAGCTTGTGGGGGGGAGGCACAGATACGCAGTATTTT.

This clonotype came up many times. This chain links TRBV5-4 with TRBJ2-3, with TRBD2 identical over 7 bases. CDR1 SGHNT and CDR2 YYREEE come from the germline V gene (reference sequence). This CDR3 region has 14 residues. J lost 7 bases, V lost 0 bases, and 5 bases had no gene match. This CDR3 is CASSLGLATNTQYF. CDR3 sequence (DNA): TGTGCCAGCAGCTTGGGACTAGCCACGAATACGCAGTATTTT.

This clonotype was observed many times. V gene TRBV7-2 combines with J gene TRBJ2-3; D possibly corresponds to TRBD2 (6 bases). V shed 1 base and J shed 1 base, with 9 bases lying between them. This CDR3 spans 15 amino acids. Germline loops: CDR1 SGHTA, CDR2 FQGNSA. The CDR3: CASSLVGLGTDTQYF. The CDR3 nucleotides are TGTGCCAGCAGCTTAGTGGGACTCGGCACAGATACGCAGTATTTT.

At least ten counts were recorded for this clonotype. The chain is built from TRBV12-3 or TRBV12-4 and TRBJ1-1; 7 nucleotides line up with TRBD1. V was clipped by 3 bases and J by 5 bases; unmatched bases: 3. The CDR3 has 13 amino acids. CDR3 sequence reads: CASSFDRVTEAFF. CDR3 DNA: TGTGCCAGCAGTTTCGACAGGGTGACTGAAGCTTTCTTT.

This clonotype was seen only a few times. The junction shows a germline mismatch at one end, possibly a read error. The rearrangement uses TRBV5-3 and TRBJ2-7; D possibly matches TRBD1 or TRBD2 (6 bases each). TRBV5-3 is an ORF for which the function is uncertain. The CDR3 has 18 residues. Here the CDR3 reads CASSSVGGRTTTPYEQYF. DNA for the CDR3: TGTGCCAGCAGCTCCGTAGGGGGGCGTACGACCACCCCCTACGAGCAGTACTTC.

The gene calls are TRBV4-1 and TRBJ1-1, with D possibly matching TRBD1 (5 bases). CDR3 length equals 14 residues. V was cut by 1 base and J by 2 bases, with 8 bases left in between. Germline values: CDR1 MGHRA, CDR2 YSYEKL. In DNA, the CDR3 is TGCGCCAGCAGCCAAGTTGGACAAAACACTGAAGCTTTCTTT. This encodes CASSQVGQNTEAFF.

A note on this clonotype: This may be a read error, as it is one base from a much larger clone. The CDR3 protein is CASSLDASWTMSSCEQYF. The CDR3 DNA is TGTGCCAGCAGCTTGGATGCGTCTTGGACAATGAGCTCCTGCGAGCAGTACTTC. The chain links TRBV5-5 to TRBJ2-7; D might be TRBD1 (5 bases). The CDR3 totals 18 residues. CDR1 is SGHKS, CDR2 YYEKEE, per germline (reference sequence).

The chain joins TRBV14 to TRBJ2-7, with TRBD2 matching 7 bases. This CDR3 has 15 residues. V shed 2 bases and J 0 bases; nucleotides not matched to a gene: 4. Germline CDR1 and CDR2: SGHDN and FVKESK. CDR3 nucleotide sequence: TGTGCCAGCAGCCAACTAGCGGACTCCTCCTACGAGCAGTACTTC. Protein: CASSQLADSSYEQYF.